The 21 T cell receptor beta chains given below trace back to one sample, sequenced in a study of monozygotic twins with inflammatory bowel disease. Reprocessing the 5' RACE reads, TCRdb reports a single entry for every CDR3 protein and omits DNA. With about 380,000 distinct CDR3 sequences in the sample, the ten largest clones hold just over 2.5%. The specimen was blood. Receptor source: a human donor with ulcerative colitis or Crohn's disease, or a healthy co-twin of an affected twin (not recorded which).

The V and J genes are TRBV6-4 and TRBJ2-1; the TCRdb D gene call, TRBD1, has no DNA to confirm it. The CDR3 has 14 amino acids. Germline CDR1 and CDR2: MRHNA and SNTAGT. CDR3 protein: CASSASGTYNEQFF.

The chain combines TRBV25-1 with TRBJ2-7; checking the TCRdb D call of TRBD1 is not possible without DNA. Germline V lookup: CDR1 MGHDK, CDR2 SYGVNS. The CDR3 is 15 amino acids. The CDR3 sequence: CASSEGWAGSYEQYF.

This chain uses TRBV6-1 with TRBJ1-3. Germline values: CDR1 MNHNS, CDR2 SASEGT. The CDR3 has 15 residues. The CDR3 here is CASSPIGSGGNTIYF.

This rearrangement joins TRBV11-2 to TRBJ2-6; TCRdb gives TRBD1 as the D gene, but with no DNA this cannot be confirmed. This CDR3 comprises 20 residues. Germline V CDR1 and CDR2: SGHAT, FQNNGV. The CDR3: CASSPRLPGQGATGANVLTF.

The CDR3 sequence: CASSIDPGEIEKLFF. J is TRBJ1-4 and V is TRBV19; TCRdb gives TRBD1 as the D gene, but with no DNA this cannot be confirmed. This CDR3 has 15 amino acids. CDR1 LNHDA and CDR2 SQIVND come from the germline V gene (reference sequence).

V gene TRBV6-2 or TRBV6-3 combines with J gene TRBJ1-5; TCRdb names TRBD1, which stays unverified in the absence of DNA. CDR1 and CDR2 (germline): MNHEY, SVGEGT. The CDR3 has 15 residues. The CDR3 region is CASSPSGKAIQPQHF.

The chain combines TRBV6-2 or TRBV6-3 with TRBJ1-6; TCRdb gives TRBD1 as the D gene, but with no DNA this cannot be confirmed. Germline CDR1 is MNHEY and CDR2 is SVGEGT. This CDR3 contains 21 residues. CDR3 sequence reads: CASSYTKPPGVSSSYNSPLHF.

The rearrangement links TRBV5-6 to TRBJ1-5. This CDR3 comprises 15 residues. The V gene's germline CDR1 is SGHDT and CDR2 YYEEEE. CDR3 amino acids: CASSLASNGNQPQHF. The full variable domain, completed using reference TRBV5-6 and TRBJ1-5, is DAGVTQSPTHLIKTRGQQVTLRCSPKSGHDTVSWYQQALGQGPQFIFQYYEEEERQRGNFPDRFSGHQFPNYSSELNVNALLLGDSALYLCASSLASNGNQPQHFGDGTRLSIL.

This sequence joins TRBV9 and TRBJ2-1; as DNA is missing, the TRBD2 call by TCRdb cannot be tested. Germline lookup yields CDR1 SGDLS and CDR2 YYNGEE. This CDR3 spans 16 amino acids. The CDR3 sequence: CASSVGSSGGAGEQFF. Looking up the rest from reference TRBV9 and TRBJ2-1 gives the full variable domain: DSGVTQTPKHLITATGQRVTLRCSPRSGDLSVYWYQQSLDQGLQFLIQYYNGEERAKGNILERFSAQQFPDLHSELNLSSLELGDSALYFCASSVGSSGGAGEQFFGPGTRLTVL.

This chain joins TRBV6-5 and TRBJ2-5. CDR3 length: 15 amino acids. Looked up from germline, CDR1 is MNHEY and CDR2 is SVGAGI. The CDR3 loop reads CASSYSYGLQETQYF.

The V and J genes are TRBV7-2 and TRBJ1-2. This CDR3 comprises 14 residues. The germline gives CDR1 SGHTA, CDR2 FQGNSA. This chain's CDR3 is CASSLQGGDYGYTF.

The J gene is TRBJ2-7, the V gene TRBV30; the D call from TCRdb, TRBD1, cannot be confirmed without DNA. The CDR3 extends over 15 amino acids. Germline V lookup: CDR1 GTSNPN, CDR2 SVGIG (reference sequence). CDR3 loop: CAWSRGTVGTYEQYF.

The rearrangement uses TRBV4-2 and TRBJ2-1; lacking DNA, the TRBD2 call made by TCRdb goes unchecked. The germline CDR1 and CDR2 sequences are LGHNA and YNFKEQ. The length of the CDR3 is 19 residues. CDR3 protein: CASSRGTSGGTSSYNEQFF.

This chain connects TRBV20-1 to TRBJ2-3; TCRdb lists TRBD2, though no DNA is available to test this call. Germline CDR1 and CDR2: DFQATT and SNEGSKA (reference sequence). The CDR3 extends over 17 amino acids. CDR3: CSARGPGTSIVTDTQYF.

This chain uses TRBV20-1 with TRBJ2-7; TCRdb's D gene call, TRBD1, goes unchecked for lack of DNA. This CDR3 region has 13 residues. Germline assignment: CDR1 DFQATT and CDR2 SNEGSKA (reference sequence). The CDR3 spells CSASMVGPNEQYF.

The chain recombines TRBV7-2 with TRBJ2-7; the D gene TCRdb calls, TRBD1, cannot be checked with no DNA. Germline CDR1 reads SGHTA; CDR2 reads FQGNSA. This CDR3 spans 13 amino acids. The CDR3 sequence: CASSFGAGYEQYF.

The chain combines TRBV20-1 with TRBJ1-1; lacking DNA, the TRBD1 call made by TCRdb goes unchecked. The CDR3 contains 13 residues. Germline V gives CDR1 DFQATT, CDR2 SNEGSKA (reference sequence). The CDR3 spells CSATRGRGTEAFF.

The chain combines TRBV6-1 with TRBJ2-2; TCRdb lists TRBD1, though no DNA is available to test this call. Germline CDR1 MNHNS, CDR2 SASEGT. This CDR3 is built from 16 residues. The CDR3 is CASSEVAGIGAGELFF.

V gene TRBV4-1 combines with J gene TRBJ1-1; TCRdb outputs TRBD1, but without DNA this stays unchecked. Germline V gene lookup returns CDR1 MGHRA and CDR2 YSYEKL. This CDR3 comprises 15 residues. CDR3 sequence reads: CASSQATGADLGAFF.

The rearrangement joins TRBV5-1 to TRBJ2-5; checking the TCRdb D call of TRBD1 is not possible without DNA. Germline CDR1 reads SGHRS; CDR2 reads YFSETQ. The length of the CDR3 is 14 residues. This CDR3 is CASSFSGQQETQYF.

The chain recombines TRBV20-1 with TRBJ2-1; there is no DNA to check the TCRdb D call of TRBD1. Germline loops: CDR1 DFQATT, CDR2 SNEGSKA (reference sequence). The length of the CDR3 is 15 residues. Here the CDR3 reads CRLAGAGGSYNEQFF.